Below, one T cell receptor (beta chain) is given with its context. Antigen unknown. This sample is drawn from a study of identical twins. Study-wide results and caveats: For monozygotic twins, models underestimated out-of-frame TCR alpha sharing. Twins showed weaker excess sharing in their beta out-of-frame sequences.

The CDR3 consists of 14 residues. CDR1 and CDR2 from the germline V gene are MNHEY and SMNVEV (reference sequence). Trimming stripped 3 bases from V and 1 base from J, with 6 bases between. From the 5' RACE reads, TCRdb called clonotypes with MiXCR, one entry per CDR3 protein. The sample holds 1.5 million to 2 million distinct CDR3 sequences, roughly a third seen once. The receptor's source is a newborn girl in good health. The sample consisted of cord blood. J is TRBJ2-2 and V is TRBV27; D uncertain. The CDR3 reads CASSFQWNTGELFF. Here the CDR3 DNA reads TGTGCCAGCAGTTTCCAGTGGAACACCGGGGAGCTGTTTTTT.